The 30 T cell receptor beta chains below were found in one sample sequenced in a study of blood T cell repertoires in COVID-19. Libraries were prepared by immunoSEQ multiplex PCR; TCRdb keeps only in-frame clonotypes and omits some of them. The table has around 150,000 clones, approximately 80% seen once. The sample was peripheral blood. The receptor set was obtained from a woman in her 50s with acute or convalescent COVID-19.

The chain is built from TRBV6-6 and TRBJ1-5, with 9 bases lining up with TRBD1. V trimming: 8 bases; J trimming: 5 bases; junction bases outside the gene matches: 4. CDR1 is MNHNY and CDR2 is SVGAGI in the germline V gene (reference sequence). The CDR3 length is 13 residues. The CDR3, as DNA: TGTGCCAGCTGGGACAGGGAAGATCAGCCCCAGCATTTT. Translating gives CASWDREDQPQHF.

The chain recombines TRBV28 with TRBJ1-1; 10 nucleotides line up with TRBD1. Germline V gene sequence: CDR1 MDHEN, CDR2 SYDVKM. The CDR3 sequence is 15 residues long. V was pared by 6 bases and J by 5 bases, with 9 bases of the junction left unmatched. The CDR3 DNA sequence: TGTGCCAGCAGGTATAGGGACAGGGGCTTTACTGAAGCTTTCTTT. It is translated as CASRYRDRGFTEAFF.

The chain has TRBV11-3 and TRBJ2-3, with 8 bases aligning to TRBD1. V lost 5 bases and J lost 4; bases outside the gene matches: 11. The length of the CDR3 is 16 residues. Germline V lookup: CDR1 SGHNT, CDR2 YENEEA. CDR3 loop: CASSPSQGTGSDTQYF. CDR3 in DNA: TGTGCCAGCAGCCCATCACAAGGGACAGGTTCAGATACGCAGTATTTT.

The count of this clone is one. The V gene is TRBV12-2, the J gene TRBJ1-6. TRBV12-2 corresponds to a pseudogene. The CDR3 loop spans 15 amino acids. The CDR3 sequence is CASRPRGKGNSPLHF. The CDR3 DNA reads as TGTGCAAGTCGCCCGCGGGGGAAGGGGAATTCACCCCTCCACTTT.

The chain joins TRBV7-8 to TRBJ1-5; D not certain. The CDR3 runs 15 residues. V was trimmed by 1 base and J by 5 bases, leaving 12 bases between them. Germline V CDR1 and CDR2: SGHVS, FQNEAQ. The chain's CDR3 is CASSLGRTADQPQHF. The CDR3 bases are TGTGCCAGCAGCTTAGGGAGAACGGCGGATCAGCCCCAGCATTTT.

This chain connects TRBV9 to TRBJ2-2; 10 bases align to TRBD2. The germline V gene encodes CDR1 SGDLS and CDR2 YYNGEE. V gave up 3 bases and J gave up 5 bases; unmatched junction bases: 4. The CDR3 consists of 15 residues. The CDR3 nucleotides are TGTGCCAGCAGCGCTAGCGGGGGTTCAACCGGGGAGCTGTTTTTT. Translation gives CASSASGGSTGELFF.

The chain joins TRBV7-9 to TRBJ1-5; 7 bases are a match to TRBD1. Unmatched junction bases numbered 2, after V lost 4 bases and J lost 5 bases. CDR1 and CDR2 (germline): SEHNR, FQNEAQ (reference sequence). This CDR3 contains 13 residues. CDR3 sequence (DNA): TGTGCCAGCAGCTCGGACAGGTATCAGCCCCAGCATTTT. It codes for CASSSDRYQPQHF.

The gene calls are TRBV12-5 and TRBJ1-1; 9 nucleotides align to TRBD1. Trimming removed 1 base from V and 0 bases from J; junction bases left unmatched: 12. Germline assignment: CDR1 LGHNT and CDR2 FRNRAP. This CDR3 is built from 19 residues. In DNA form, the CDR3 reads TGTGCTAGTGGTTTGGGCCAACGGACAGGGGAGGCCGTGAACACTGAAGCTTTCTTT. This sequence encodes CASGLGQRTGEAVNTEAFF.

The rearrangement uses TRBV12-3 or TRBV12-4 and TRBJ1-2, with D tentatively TRBD1 (5 bases). The V and J ends lost 6 bases and 5 bases respectively, with 13 bases between them. This CDR3 has 13 amino acids. The CDR3 protein is CASRLQQAYGYTF. CDR3 DNA: TGTGCCAGCAGGCTACAACAGGCTTATGGCTACACCTTC.

This CDR3 is CASSSPSGGNEQYF. In DNA form, the CDR3 reads TGTGCCAGTAGTTCCCCTTCAGGGGGTAACGAGCAGTACTTC. The chain is built from TRBV19 and TRBJ2-7, with 7 nucleotides matching TRBD1. V was clipped by 5 bases and J by 5 bases; unmatched bases: 9. The CDR3 runs 14 residues. Germline CDR1 and CDR2: LNHDA and SQIVND (reference sequence).

V and J are TRBV3-1 (or the pseudogene TRBV3-2) and TRBJ2-7, with D possibly being TRBD2 (5 bases). The germline CDR1 and CDR2 sequences are LGHDT and YNNKEL (reference sequence). The CDR3 contains 15 residues. V shed 0 bases and J shed 3 bases, with 12 bases lying between them. DNA of the CDR3: TGTGCCAGCAGCCAAGATCCAGGACTCTACTACGAGCAGTACTTC. This encodes CASSQDPGLYYEQYF.

This chain connects TRBV7-9 to TRBJ1-1, with 10 bases fitting TRBD1. Germline assignment: CDR1 SEHNR and CDR2 FQNEAQ (reference sequence). Unmatched junction bases numbered 3, after V lost 4 bases and J lost 10 bases. CDR3 length: 12 residues. CDR3 in amino acids: CASSSTGGSAFF. DNA of the CDR3: TGTGCCAGCAGCTCGACAGGGGGCTCAGCTTTCTTT.

The chain has TRBV7-6 and TRBJ1-6; D uncertain. CDR1 is SGHVS and CDR2 is FNYEAQ in the germline V gene. The CDR3 totals 16 residues. V lost 2 bases and J lost 4, with 12 bases in between. In DNA, the CDR3 is TGTGCCAGCAGCTTAAGTCCCACTTCTTATAATTCACCCCTCCACTTT. This translates into CASSLSPTSYNSPLHF.

The chain has TRBV27 and TRBJ1-1; a weak D match, TRBD1 (6 bases). The CDR3 contains 15 residues. Germline CDR1 and CDR2: MNHEY and SMNVEV (reference sequence). Trimming took off 6 bases at V and 2 bases at J, with 16 bases between the two ends. The CDR3 loop is CASSRAAGGNTEAFF. CDR3 in DNA: TGTGCCAGCAGCAGGGCGGCGGGGGGCAACACTGAAGCTTTCTTT.

The rearrangement joins TRBV4-1 to TRBJ2-3, with TRBD2 identical over 11 bases. Germline loops: CDR1 MGHRA, CDR2 YSYEKL. The CDR3 is 18 residues long. V was clipped by 0 bases and J by 5 bases; unmatched bases: 10. The CDR3 sequence is CASSQDGSSGGAVDTQYF. The CDR3 DNA reads TGCGCCAGCAGCCAAGACGGCAGTAGCGGGGGGGCGGTAGATACGCAGTATTTT.

V usage is TRBV5-5 and J usage is TRBJ1-1; perhaps TRBD1 as D (6 bases). Germline V gives CDR1 SGHKS, CDR2 YYEKEE (reference sequence). The CDR3 extends over 15 amino acids. The ends were cut back, 0 bases at V and 0 bases at J, with 9 bases in the middle. For the CDR3, the DNA is TGTGCCAGCAGCTTGGTTCACAGGGTGAACACTGAAGCTTTCTTT. Its protein is CASSLVHRVNTEAFF.

This clone was found once. The genes are TRBV7-2 and TRBJ1-2, with 11 bases identical to TRBD1. Looked up from germline, CDR1 is SGHTA and CDR2 is FQGNSA. V dropped 1 base and J dropped 5; count of bases not matched to a gene: 12. The CDR3 is 18 amino acids. Here the CDR3 reads CASSLVRSGTGGLYGYTF. Here the CDR3 DNA reads TGTGCCAGCAGCTTAGTAAGGTCCGGGACAGGGGGTTTATATGGCTACACCTTC.

This chain uses TRBV30 with TRBJ1-5; D is possibly TRBD1 (5 bases). The CDR3 covers 13 residues. The germline V gene encodes CDR1 GTSNPN and CDR2 SVGIG (reference sequence). V lost 1 base, J lost 5 bases, and 9 bases lay in between. The CDR3 is CAWSAAGHQPQHF. Here the CDR3 DNA reads TGTGCCTGGAGTGCCGCAGGGCATCAGCCCCAGCATTTT.

The rearrangement joins TRBV6-2 or TRBV6-3 to TRBJ1-5; TRBD1 matches at 8 bases. The length of the CDR3 is 16 residues. Unmatched junction bases numbered 6, after V lost 4 bases and J lost 1 base. Germline V gene data show CDR1 as MNHEY and CDR2 as SVGEGT. CDR3 coding DNA: TGTGCCAGCAGTTCGTGGACAGGGCGAAGCAATCAGCCCCAGCATTTT. As protein: CASSSWTGRSNQPQHF.

This clone has only a few counts. The chain recombines TRBV6-6 with TRBJ2-5; D possibly corresponds to TRBD1 (6 bases). This CDR3 has 12 residues. Trimming cost V 9 bases and J 2 bases, with 10 bases left between them. In germline, CDR1 is MNHNY, CDR2 SVGAGI (reference sequence). The CDR3 sequence is CASNRDQETQYF. The CDR3 region has the DNA TGTGCCAGTAACAGGGATCAAGAGACCCAGTACTTC.

The V call is TRBV7-3, the J call TRBJ1-6; TRBD1 agrees at 7 bases. The CDR3 loop spans 14 amino acids. Germline values: CDR1 SGHTA, CDR2 FQGTGA. The junction had 2 bases not matched to a gene; V was cut back by 4 bases and J by 5 bases. The CDR3 sequence: CASSSGQNNSPLHF. The CDR3 DNA reads as TGTGCCAGCAGCTCGGGACAGAATAATTCACCCCTCCACTTT.

J is TRBJ2-5 and V is TRBV5-4; D call uncertain. This CDR3 is built from 15 residues. Trimming pared 4 bases from V and 2 bases from J, leaving 15 bases between. Germline V gene lookup returns CDR1 SGHNT and CDR2 YYREEE (reference sequence). CDR3 in DNA: TGTGCCAGCAGCCGTGCCGCAGATGAACAAGAGACCCAGTACTTC. It translates to CASSRAADEQETQYF. The full variable domain, completed using reference TRBV5-4 and TRBJ2-5, is ETGVTQSPTHLIKTRGQQVTLRCSSQSGHNTVSWYQQALGQGPQFIFQYYREEENGRGNFPPRFSGLQFPNYSSELNVNALELDDSALYLCASSRAADEQETQYFGPGTRLLVL.

This clone was counted a single time. The chain employs TRBV29-1 and TRBJ1-5; TRBD1 agrees at 8 bases. The germline gives CDR1 SQVTM, CDR2 ANQGSEA. CDR3 length: 13 amino acids. Losses at the gene ends were 7 bases for V and 6 bases for J; bases not matched to a gene: 8. As DNA, the CDR3 is TGCAGCGCAACACAGGGGGTGGCTCAGCCCCAGCATTTT. Translated: CSATQGVAQPQHF.

The chain combines TRBV4-2 with TRBJ1-6; TRBD1 might be the D (6 bases). The germline V gene has CDR1 LGHNA and CDR2 YNFKEQ. This CDR3 has 16 residues. The V gene lost 0 bases and the J gene lost 4 bases, with 10 bases spanning the gap. The CDR3 DNA follows: TGTGCCAGCAGCCAAGAAGGGGGTCGGTATAATTCACCCCTCCACTTT. Translated: CASSQEGGRYNSPLHF.

This sequence joins TRBV3-1 (or the pseudogene TRBV3-2) and TRBJ2-1, with TRBD2 matching 11 bases. In germline, CDR1 is LGHDT, CDR2 YNNKEL (reference sequence). The CDR3 contains 15 residues. V gave up 5 bases and J gave up 8 bases; unmatched junction bases: 8. CDR3 in DNA: TGTGCCAGCAGCGAACTAGCGGGGGAGGGCGATGAGCAGTTCTTC. As protein: CASSELAGEGDEQFF.

The genes are TRBV6-5 and TRBJ1-2; 7 bases line up with TRBD1. The junction had 7 bases not matched to a gene; V was cut back by 6 bases and J by 6 bases. Germline V gene lookup returns CDR1 MNHEY and CDR2 SVGAGI. CDR3 length: 13 residues. DNA for the CDR3: TGTGCCAGCAGATCCGCTACAGGGGATGGCTACACCTTC. This gives the protein CASRSATGDGYTF.

The chain combines TRBV5-1 with TRBJ1-6; D is possibly TRBD1 (5 bases). CDR1 is SGHRS, CDR2 YFSETQ, per germline. The CDR3 consists of 15 residues. V was shortened by 5 bases and J by 7 bases, with 16 bases between the two germline ends. The chain's CDR3 is CASRGTAAENSPLHF. The CDR3 region has the DNA TGCGCCAGCAGAGGGACTGCCGCAGAAAATTCACCCCTCCACTTT.

This clone is a singleton in its sample. V and J are TRBV9 and TRBJ1-1; 7 bases map to TRBD1. The junction had 6 bases not matched to a gene; V was cut back by 0 bases and J by 1 base. This CDR3 region has 16 residues. In germline, CDR1 is SGDLS, CDR2 YYNGEE. This CDR3 reads CASSVGGTATNTEAFF. CDR3 nucleotides: TGTGCCAGCAGCGTAGGAGGGACAGCTACGAACACTGAAGCTTTCTTT.

The chain employs TRBV6-5 and TRBJ1-1; D is ambiguous. The CDR3 has 13 amino acids. With 0 bases removed from V and 7 bases from J, the gap between germline ends came to 9 bases. Germline V lookup: CDR1 MNHEY, CDR2 SVGAGI. The CDR3 coding sequence is TGTGCCAGCAGTTACTCACGGGGTCATGAAGCTTTCTTT. Protein: CASSYSRGHEAFF.

V usage is TRBV5-8 and J usage is TRBJ1-5; D is unclear. Looked up from germline, CDR1 is SGHTS and CDR2 is YDEGEE. The CDR3 loop spans 12 amino acids. Trimming shortened V by 4 bases and J by 6 bases, and 8 bases separated the two germline ends. The CDR3 reads CASSHVGQPQHF. CDR3 nucleotides: TGTGCCAGCAGCCATGTCGGTCAGCCCCAGCATTTT.